This T cell receptor (beta chain) is from a study of blood T cell repertoires in COVID-19. Study summary: Sample material is recorded as cDNA or gDNA derived from T cells, B-cell-depleted T cells, or PBMCs.

V lost 0 bases and J lost 11, with 12 bases in between. The CDR3 sequence is 13 residues long. Per the germline V gene, CDR1 is SGDLS and CDR2 is YYNGEE. Method: immunoSEQ multiplex PCR; TCRdb's copy keeps in-frame clones and lacks some. The profile shows about 200,000 clones, roughly 85% of them singletons. The chain combines TRBV9 with TRBJ2-1; D unclear. This receptor was taken from a man aged 35-49 years who had recovered from COVID-19. Specimen: PBMCs or T cells enriched from blood (not recorded which). The CDR3: CASSVAGPDQQFF. The CDR3 region has the DNA TGTGCCAGCAGCGTAGCTGGCCCAGATCAGCAGTTCTTC.